This entry describes one T cell receptor beta chain. The target antigen is unknown. The data originate from a study of PD-1 blockade in classical Hodgkin lymphoma. The time point was: cycle 4 day 1 (C4D1), after 5 to 7 weeks of nivolumab. Each patient relapsed following autologous stem cell transplantation, and prior brentuximab vedotin exposure differed. General study points: CD4+ TCR diversity, unlike CD8+, climbed significantly by C4D1. Some patients started nivolumab under 1 year after ASCT, and they were excluded. The study reported lower baseline TCR diversity in newly diagnosed patients than in healthy donors.

Libraries were prepared by immunoSEQ multiplex PCR; TCRdb keeps only in-frame clonotypes and omits some of them. The repertoire holds approximately 27,000 clones, with roughly 87% as singletons. Trimming shortened V by 1 base and J by 5 bases, and 14 bases separated the two germline ends. CDR3 length equals 15 residues. CDR1 and CDR2 from the germline V gene are MNHNS and SASEGT. This specimen consisted of peripheral blood mononuclear cells (PBMCs), obtained before the fourth cycle of nivolumab. This chain uses TRBV6-1 with TRBJ2-5; D not certain. This TCR was sampled from a human donor with classical Hodgkin lymphoma. CDR3 protein: CASSEGQYGSETQYF. CDR3 coding DNA: TGTGCCAGCAGTGAAGGGCAGTATGGATCCGAGACCCAGTACTTC.